Each of the 17 T cell receptor beta chains below was sequenced from the same sample in a study of Graves' ophthalmopathy and Graves' hyperthyroidism (dated by TCRdb to 2016 to 2019). Reads for this sample came from an Illumina HiSeq 2000. TCR beta CDR3 regions were amplified from RNA transcripts for repertoire sequencing. The first round of RT-PCR was done with HTBI primers and the Qiagen OneStep RT-PCR kit, and was followed by a second round of multiplex PCR, then size selection and purification. TCRdb reworked the public reads: Q25 trimming with fastp, MiXCR clone assembly, productive beta chains retained. Identical CDR3 protein sequences are pooled into one entry, listed with their most common genes and DNA. Recorded for this sample are tens of thousands of distinct CDR3 sequences; around half of them occurred a single time. About 24% of the sample is held by the ten biggest clonotypes. The sample was peripheral blood. The source is an adult man with Graves' ophthalmopathy.

The genes are TRBV6-6 and TRBJ2-7; TRBD2 matches 10 bases. Germline CDR1 is MNHNY and CDR2 is SVGAGI (reference sequence). V lost 2 bases, J lost 2 bases, and 6 bases stayed unmatched. The CDR3 has 16 amino acids. CDR3 DNA sequence: TGTGCCAGCAGTTACGTAACTAGCGGGAACCCCTACGAGCAGTACTTC. It specifies CASSYVTSGNPYEQYF.

Sample share makes this clonotype medium-sized. The V gene is TRBV2, the J gene TRBJ2-7; D possibly matches TRBD1 or TRBD2 (5 bases each). V lost 4 bases to trimming and J lost 2 bases, with 15 bases between them. CDR1 and CDR2 from the germline V gene are SNHLY and FYNNEI. This CDR3 is 15 amino acids long. CDR3 in DNA: TGTGCCAGCAGTGCGAGGGGTGATGGGACCTACGAGCAGTACTTC. Amino acids: CASSARGDGTYEQYF.

There are many counts of this clonotype. V usage is TRBV28 and J usage is TRBJ2-7; 9 bases align to TRBD1. Germline CDR1 and CDR2: MDHEN and SYDVKM. The CDR3 consists of 17 residues. J was trimmed by 5 bases and V by 2 bases; bases with no gene match: 13. In DNA form, the CDR3 reads TGTGCCAGCAGTTTAAGGGCCGGGACAGGGCTTGCGAACGAGCAGTACTTC. This gives the protein CASSLRAGTGLANEQYF. Based on the CDR3 plus reference TRBV28 and TRBJ2-7, the full variable domain is DVKVTQSSRYLVKRTGEKVFLECVQDMDHENMFWYRQDPGLGLRLIYFSYDVKMKEKGDIPEGYSVSREKKERFSLILESASTNQTSMYLCASSLRAGTGLANEQYFGPGTRLTVT.

J is TRBJ1-1 and V is TRBV5-1; 7 positions agree with TRBD1. The CDR3 runs to 14 residues. Germline values: CDR1 SGHRS, CDR2 YFSETQ. The ends lost 4 bases at V and 6 bases at J; junction bases unmatched: 9. In DNA form, the CDR3 reads TGCGCCAGCAGCAGAAGACAGGGTAACTCTGAAGCTTTCTTT. As protein: CASSRRQGNSEAFF.

V is TRBV6-5 and J is TRBJ2-2, with a possible D match to TRBD1 (6 bases). This CDR3 has 16 amino acids. Trimming stripped 0 bases from V and 5 bases from J, with 13 bases between. From germline, CDR1 is MNHEY and CDR2 SVGAGI. CDR3 sequence: CASSYSGGLGTGELFF. DNA of the CDR3: TGTGCCAGCAGTTACTCAGGGGGATTGGGGACCGGGGAGCTGTTTTTT.

The chain combines TRBV19 with TRBJ2-7, with 14 bases that match TRBD2. V lost 6 bases to trimming and J lost 4 bases; unmatched junction nucleotides: 14. Germline V gives CDR1 LNHDA, CDR2 SQIVND (reference sequence). The CDR3 is 18 residues long. The CDR3 coding sequence is TGTGCCAGTAGCGAAGCAGGGACTAGCGGGAGTAGTGTGTACGAGCAGTACTTC. The encoded protein is CASSEAGTSGSSVYEQYF.

This clonotype was found many times. The V gene is TRBV7-8, the J gene TRBJ1-2; possibly TRBD1 for D (6 bases). Trimming removed 2 bases from V and 5 bases from J, with 24 bases in between. This CDR3 region has 18 residues. In germline, CDR1 is SGHVS, CDR2 FQNEAQ. Written as DNA, the CDR3 is TGTGCCAGCAGCTTACCCTTGGGCGGCAGAACAGGGCATTATGGCTACACCTTC. This encodes CASSLPLGGRTGHYGYTF.

This clonotype turned up a few times. V is TRBV20-1 and J is TRBJ1-5, with D perhaps matching TRBD1 (5 bases). Trimming took off 5 bases at V and 7 bases at J, with 24 bases between the two ends. From germline, CDR1 is DFQATT and CDR2 SNEGSKA (reference sequence). The CDR3 runs to 16 residues. The CDR3 DNA sequence: TGCAGTGCTCCAACGGGGGGGGGAGGTTTGGGCCAGCCCCAGCATTTT. It encodes CSAPTGGGGLGQPQHF.

This clonotype is classed as medium-sized (0.01 to 0.1%). The chain is built from TRBV19 and TRBJ1-2; D may be TRBD1 (5 bases). The CDR3 is 15 residues long. Germline lookup yields CDR1 LNHDA and CDR2 SQIVND (reference sequence). V was clipped by 5 bases and J by 6 bases, with 19 bases between them. CDR3 coding DNA: TGTGCCAGTAGTGATGACAGTACGTTTCCGAATGGCTACACCTTC. It encodes CASSDDSTFPNGYTF.

This clonotype showed up many times. The rearrangement joins TRBV19 to TRBJ2-5, with a tentative D call TRBD2 (5 bases). V lost 2 bases and J 4 bases, leaving 14 bases between the germline ends. Per the germline V gene, CDR1 is LNHDA and CDR2 is SQIVND (reference sequence). This CDR3 is 15 amino acids long. CDR3 sequence reads: CASSIRGYGVETQYF. In nucleotides, the CDR3 is TGTGCCAGTAGTATACGGGGATACGGCGTAGAGACCCAGTACTTC.

Regarding this clonotype: One junction end does not reproduce the germline sequence, and a read error may be involved. The chain combines TRBV20-1 with TRBJ2-1; 7 bases are a match to TRBD1. CDR3 length: 15 amino acids. From germline, CDR1 is DFQATT and CDR2 SNEGSKA (reference sequence). The CDR3 sequence is CSARDSRSSYNEQFF. CDR3 coding DNA: TGCAGTGCCAGGGACAGTAGGAGCTCCTATAATGAGCAGTTCTTC.

Many counts were recorded for this clonotype. Here the CDR3 DNA reads TGTGCCAGCAGTTTTGGGATCGGAGGGAATTCACCCCTCCACTTT. Translating gives CASSFGIGGNSPLHF. The chain uses TRBV12-3 or TRBV12-4 and TRBJ1-6; D uncertain. V was trimmed by 3 bases and J by 7 bases, leaving 13 bases between them. The CDR3 is 15 residues long.

The chain carries TRBV7-9 and TRBJ1-6; no definite D call. CDR3 length: 16 amino acids. Trimming pared 5 bases from V and 2 bases from J, leaving 13 bases between. Germline V gene lookup returns CDR1 SEHNR and CDR2 FQNEAQ (reference sequence). CDR3 sequence reads: CASSLVGQTYNSPLHF. The CDR3 DNA is TGTGCCAGCAGCCTAGTAGGGCAGACCTATAATTCACCCCTCCACTTT. Based on the CDR3 plus reference TRBV7-9 and TRBJ1-6, the full variable domain is DTGVSQNPRHKITKRGQNVTFRCDPISEHNRLYWYRQTLGQGPEFLTYFQNEAQLEKSRLLSDRFSAERPKGSFSTLEIQRTEQGDSAMYLCASSLVGQTYNSPLHFGNGTRLTVT.

This clonotype came up many times. The chain employs TRBV19 and TRBJ1-4; the match to TRBD1 covers 7 bases. The trim removed 7 bases at V and 5 bases at J, leaving 4 bases unmatched. CDR3 length equals 13 residues. The germline CDR1 and CDR2 sequences are LNHDA and SQIVND (reference sequence). The CDR3, as DNA: TGTGCCAGTACCGGGACAGACAATGAAAAACTGTTTTTT. Translated, it gives CASTGTDNEKLFF.

Remarks on this clonotype: The germline gene is not matched at one end of the junction; a read error may be the cause. The chain employs TRBV7-9 and TRBJ1-1; TRBD1 matches at 10 bases. The V gene's germline CDR1 is SEHNR and CDR2 FQNEAQ (reference sequence). CDR3 size: 14 residues. For the CDR3, the DNA is TGTGCCAGCAGCTTGTGGGACAGGGGTAGGGAAGCGTTCTTT. As protein: CASSLWDRGREAFF.

This clonotype is deemed medium-sized. The chain joins TRBV2 to TRBJ2-7, with a weak D call TRBD1 (6 bases). Germline loops: CDR1 SNHLY, CDR2 FYNNEI. The CDR3 is 12 residues long. The V and J ends lost 8 bases and 2 bases respectively, with 10 bases between them. DNA of the CDR3: TGTGCCAGCGCAGGGGACACCTACGAGCAGTACTTC. Translation gives CASAGDTYEQYF. Using reference TRBV2 and TRBJ2-7 for the parts outside the CDR3, the full variable domain is EPEVTQTPSHQVTQMGQEVILRCVPISNHLYFYWYRQILGQKVEFLVSFYNNEISEKSEIFDDQFSVERPDGSNFTLKIRSTKLEDSAMYFCASAGDTYEQYFGPGTRLTVT.

In this sample, this clonotype is medium-sized. Germline is not matched at one junction end, which may reflect a read error. The chain has TRBV10-3 and TRBJ1-1; D remains ambiguous. Germline CDR1 ENHRY, CDR2 SYGVKD. The CDR3 loop spans 14 amino acids. The CDR3 DNA is TGTGCCATCAGTCAGTCCACTCGGGATACTGAAGCTTTCTTT. Its translation: CAISQSTRDTEAFF.